Described below is a single TCR beta chain sequence and its context. What it binds is not known. J was trimmed by 0 bases and V by 4 bases; bases with no gene match: 7. This CDR3 comprises 18 residues. Per germline, CDR1 SEHNR and CDR2 FQNEAQ (reference sequence). The data belong to a study of cytomegalovirus exposure and HLA in healthy donors. Study in general: In an earlier analysis, 117 million unique TCR beta sequences were found from some 200 million T cells.

Regarding the study as a whole: The investigators catalogued under 200 TCR beta chains as cytomegalovirus-associated. Later work found most CMV-associated TCR beta chains apparently HLA-restricted. Most observed TCR sequences were rare, whereas some public TCRs were detected in many donors.

The study ran its PCR with 60 Vbeta and 13 Jbeta primers. Clones were read by immunoSEQ multiplex PCR, and TCRdb kept only the in-frame ones, dropping some. Of approximately 190,000 clones detected, about 70% appear once; the ten largest clones hold 1.8%. Sequenced: PBMCs. The chain uses TRBV7-9 and TRBJ2-2; TRBD2 agrees at 11 bases. The sequence derives from a woman in her twenties or thirties in good health and CMV-seronegative. The CDR3 protein is CASSSTGTSGPNTGELFF. DNA of the CDR3: TGTGCCAGCAGCTCGACCGGGACTAGCGGACCGAACACCGGGGAGCTGTTTTTT.